This entry lists 25 T cell receptor beta chains sequenced from one sample in a study of molecular identifiers for immune sequencing clone quantification. A single record per CDR3 protein comes from TCRdb applying MiXCR to the PCR reads. Of hundreds of thousands of distinct CDR3 sequences listed, just under 20% are singletons. The specimen sequenced was naive CD8+ T cells from blood, with Jurkat cell RNA spiked in. Subset: FACS-sorted CD8+CD4-CCR7+CD45RA+ naive T cells. The receptors were gathered from a human donor in good health. Some libraries in this study had Jurkat cell RNA spiked in.

The genes are TRBV27 and TRBJ2-7; D is perhaps TRBD1 (6 bases). Trimming took 6 bases from V and 3 from J, leaving 15 bases between them. This CDR3 has 14 amino acids. The germline CDR1 and CDR2 sequences are MNHEY and SMNVEV (reference sequence). The CDR3: CASRTRDNVYEQYF. Here the CDR3 DNA reads TGTGCCAGCAGGACCCGGGACAATGTCTACGAGCAGTACTTC.

On this clonotype: A read error may be the cause here, since a much bigger clone is one base away. The chain recombines TRBV7-9 with TRBJ2-7, with 8 bases aligning to TRBD1. The CDR3 has 15 amino acids. The germline V gene has CDR1 SEHNR and CDR2 FQNEAQ (reference sequence). The CDR3 spells CASSHPGQAPYERYF. The CDR3 coding sequence is TGTGCCAGCAGTCACCCGGGACAGGCACCCTACGAGCGGTACTTC.

This clonotype showed up just once. A much larger clone lies one base from this, so it may be a read error. The chain carries TRBV27 and TRBJ2-3; maybe TRBD2 (6 bases). Germline V gives CDR1 MNHEY, CDR2 SMNVEV (reference sequence). Trimming stripped 7 bases from V and 2 bases from J, with 10 bases between. This CDR3 has 13 amino acids. The CDR3, as DNA: TGTGCCAGCAAGTTAGCGGACACAGATACGCAGTATTTT. Translated: CASKLADTDTQYF.

This clonotype turned up a few times. The V and J genes are TRBV9 and TRBJ2-5; D possibly corresponds to TRBD1 (5 bases). The CDR3 loop spans 15 amino acids. V lost 0 bases, J lost 4 bases, and 13 bases lay in between. The germline gives CDR1 SGDLS, CDR2 YYNGEE. In DNA, the CDR3 is TGTGCCAGCAGCGTAGGGGTGCAGGGTTCAGAGACCCAGTACTTC. It translates to CASSVGVQGSETQYF.

This clonotype occurred many times. The chain uses TRBV20-1 and TRBJ2-5; possible D gene TRBD2, 5 bases. This CDR3 region has 13 residues. V was clipped by 2 bases and J by 10 bases, with 17 bases between them. Per germline, CDR1 DFQATT and CDR2 SNEGSKA (reference sequence). Here the CDR3 reads CSARTSGGYVQYF. The CDR3 coding sequence is TGCAGTGCTAGAACCAGCGGAGGATACGTCCAGTACTTC.

There are a few counts of this clonotype. The V and J genes are TRBV28 and TRBJ1-5; no clear D gene. The CDR3 has 13 amino acids. CDR1 is MDHEN and CDR2 is SYDVKM in the germline V gene. Trimming pared 2 bases from V and 6 bases from J, leaving 8 bases between. DNA of the CDR3: TGTGCCAGCAGTTTAAATCTTGTTCAGCCCCAGCATTTT. Its translation: CASSLNLVQPQHF.

This clonotype was seen ten or more times. The rearrangement uses TRBV7-2 and TRBJ2-1; TRBD2 aligns across 8 bases. V lost 1 base to trimming and J lost 8 bases; unmatched junction nucleotides: 4. CDR3 length: 14 amino acids. The germline V gene has CDR1 SGHTA and CDR2 FQGNSA. DNA for the CDR3: TGTGCCAGCAGCTTAGTTGAGGGACTAGATGAGCAGTTCTTC. It codes for CASSLVEGLDEQFF.

This clonotype was counted only a few times. The CDR3, as DNA: TGTGCCAGCAGCTTGTATCTCTCCTACGAGCAGTACTTC. This gives the protein CASSLYLSYEQYF. The chain uses TRBV5-6 and TRBJ2-7; no clear D gene. Trimming took off 1 base at V and 0 bases at J, with 5 bases between the two ends. This CDR3 contains 13 residues. CDR1 and CDR2 from the germline V gene are SGHDT and YYEEEE.

At least ten counts were recorded for this clonotype. The chain recombines TRBV29-1 with TRBJ2-3; TRBD1 or TRBD2 may be the D gene (5 bases each). The CDR3 runs to 11 residues. The germline CDR1 and CDR2 sequences are SQVTM and ANQGSEA. The ends were cut back, 7 bases at V and 6 bases at J, with 11 bases in the middle. DNA for the CDR3: TGCAGCGGTGAGGGGATGGATACGCAGTATTTT. This encodes CSGEGMDTQYF.

The sample holds many counts of this clonotype. The V and J genes are TRBV19 and TRBJ2-1, with D unresolved. The ends were cut back, 5 bases at V and 8 bases at J, with 16 bases in the middle. The CDR3 covers 14 residues. CDR1 and CDR2 (germline): LNHDA, SQIVND (reference sequence). CDR3 in amino acids: CASSYSMGAHEQFF. As DNA, the CDR3 is TGTGCCAGTAGTTACAGCATGGGTGCCCATGAGCAGTTCTTC.

Of note for this clonotype: A clone one base away is much larger, so this may be a read error. The CDR3 does not end in the conserved phenylalanine or tryptophan, so this is likely a read error. V usage is TRBV4-2 and J usage is TRBJ1-1, with 12 bases identical to TRBD1. The CDR3 has 15 residues. Trimming at V came to 1 base and at J to 9 bases, leaving 6 bases not matched to a gene. Germline V gene lookup returns CDR1 LGHNA and CDR2 YNFKEQ. This CDR3 reads CASSQGDRGQTKAFI. In DNA, the CDR3 is TGTGCCAGCAGCCAAGGGGACAGGGGGCAGACTAAAGCTTTCATT.

This clonotype was seen repeatedly, ten times or more. The rearrangement links TRBV12-3 or TRBV12-4 to TRBJ2-5; D ambiguous. The CDR3 loop spans 14 amino acids. V shed 5 bases and J shed 0 bases, with 10 bases lying between them. CDR3 residues: CASSPPPYQETQYF. CDR3 sequence (DNA): TGTGCCAGCAGTCCGCCCCCGTACCAAGAGACCCAGTACTTC.

This chain links TRBV20-1 with TRBJ2-1; D is ambiguous. Germline lookup yields CDR1 DFQATT and CDR2 SNEGSKA (reference sequence). V was trimmed by 2 bases and J by 0 bases, leaving 11 bases between them. The CDR3 has 15 amino acids. The CDR3 sequence: CSARTDGSSYNEQFF. In DNA, the CDR3 is TGCAGTGCTAGAACCGACGGAAGCTCCTACAATGAGCAGTTCTTC.

This clonotype was counted at least ten times. As DNA, the CDR3 is TGTGCCAGCAGCTCCTCGGCCCTAGGAGATACGCAGTATTTT. Its translation is CASSSSALGDTQYF. The chain uses TRBV7-2 and TRBJ2-3, with D hard to call. The length of the CDR3 is 14 residues. The V gene lost 4 bases and the J gene lost 5 bases, with 13 bases spanning the gap. The germline V gene has CDR1 SGHTA and CDR2 FQGNSA.

Comment on this clonotype: Just one base apart from a much larger clone, this may be a read error. The rearrangement links TRBV4-3 to TRBJ2-3, with 8 bases lining up with TRBD2. The CDR3 is 16 amino acids. Germline V CDR1 and CDR2: LGHNA, YSLEER. CDR3 amino acids: CASSPSTSASTDAQYF. CDR3 in DNA: TGCGCCAGCAGCCCATCGACTAGCGCTAGCACAGATGCGCAGTATTTT.

This clonotype was seen at least ten times. The chain has TRBV20-1 and TRBJ2-3; 7 nucleotides match TRBD2. The length of the CDR3 is 15 residues. Germline values: CDR1 DFQATT, CDR2 SNEGSKA (reference sequence). V shed 2 bases, J shed 2 bases, and the junction held 7 bases outside the gene matches. The DNA for the CDR3 is TGCAGTGCTAGATCCCCGAGCGGGGTCACAGATACGCAGTATTTT. Its protein is CSARSPSGVTDTQYF.

Concerning this clonotype: This may come from a read error, since a much larger clone is one base off. The chain is built from TRBV27 and TRBJ1-1; D unclear. CDR3 length: 12 amino acids. CDR1 is MNHEY, CDR2 SMNVEV, per germline (reference sequence). CDR3 bases: TGTGCCGGCAGTTCCCGTGGGGTTGGTGCTTTCTTT. This sequence encodes CAGSSRGVGAFF.

This chain connects TRBV4-3 to TRBJ1-1; TRBD1 might be the D (6 bases). CDR1 and CDR2 from the germline V gene are LGHNA and YSLEER. This CDR3 has 15 amino acids. The V gene lost 1 base and the J gene lost 4 bases, with 13 bases spanning the gap. The CDR3 loop is CASSQGDISITEAFF. The CDR3 DNA follows: TGCGCCAGCAGCCAAGGGGACATTAGTATCACTGAAGCTTTCTTT.

This clonotype was observed many times. The chain recombines TRBV4-1 with TRBJ1-1; D is ambiguous. V lost 1 base and J lost 5, with 14 bases in between. CDR1 and CDR2 (germline): MGHRA, YSYEKL. This CDR3 spans 15 amino acids. The CDR3 sequence is CASSQGTAIGTEAFF. The CDR3 region has the DNA TGCGCCAGCAGCCAAGGGACCGCGATTGGGACTGAAGCTTTCTTT.

Of note for this clonotype: This may be a read error, as it is one base from a much larger clone. This CDR3 is missing its conserved last phenylalanine or tryptophan, likely due to a read error. CDR3 sequence: CASGLEIAGGFDEQYS. CDR3 DNA: TGTGCTAGTGGTTTGGAAATAGCGGGGGGATTCGACGAGCAGTACTCC. J is TRBJ2-7 and V is TRBV12-5, with TRBD2 matching over 10 bases. The CDR3 sequence is 16 residues long. The germline gives CDR1 LGHNT, CDR2 FRNRAP. J gave up 5 bases and V 1 base, and 8 bases lay outside the gene matches.

This clonotype has just a few counts. The chain employs TRBV12-3 or TRBV12-4 and TRBJ2-5; TRBD1 agrees at 8 bases. There are 16 residues in the CDR3. V trimming: 3 bases; J trimming: 5 bases; junction bases outside the gene matches: 11. This CDR3 reads CASSLNRQGARETQYF. The DNA for the CDR3 is TGTGCCAGCAGTTTGAATCGGCAGGGGGCTAGGGAGACCCAGTACTTC.

This chain connects TRBV6-2 or TRBV6-3 to TRBJ2-1; 11 bases align to TRBD2. V shed 2 bases, J shed 7 bases, and the junction held 4 bases outside the gene matches. CDR1 is MNHEY and CDR2 is SVGEGT in the germline V gene. The CDR3 contains 15 residues. Here the CDR3 DNA reads TGTGCCAGCAGTTACGTAGCGGGGGGGGAGAATGAGCAGTTCTTC. Translated, it gives CASSYVAGGENEQFF.

Turning to this clonotype: A read error may explain this, as a much larger clone is one base away. The chain recombines TRBV20-1 with TRBJ2-7, with D possibly being TRBD2 (5 bases). Germline assignment: CDR1 DFQATT and CDR2 SNEGSKA (reference sequence). This CDR3 region has 15 residues. The V end lost 7 bases, the J end lost 0 bases, and 19 bases lay between the germline ends. The CDR3 coding sequence is TGCAGTGTTAACAACGACGGGGTCCCCTCCTACGAGCAGTACTTC. Its translation is CSVNNDGVPSYEQYF.

In this sample, this clonotype turned up a few times. This chain joins TRBV27 and TRBJ1-2; tentatively, D is TRBD1 (5 bases). V lost 5 bases to trimming and J lost 4 bases, with 11 bases between them. The CDR3 has 13 amino acids. Germline assignment: CDR1 MNHEY and CDR2 SMNVEV (reference sequence). CDR3 amino acids: CASSLKGRYGYTF. In DNA, the CDR3 is TGTGCCAGCAGTCTGAAGGGACGCTATGGCTACACCTTC.

This clonotype has a count of ten or more. The V and J genes are TRBV20-1 and TRBJ2-3, with 9 bases that match TRBD2. J was trimmed by 4 bases and V by 0 bases; bases with no gene match: 8. This CDR3 region has 16 residues. Germline values: CDR1 DFQATT, CDR2 SNEGSKA (reference sequence). As DNA, the CDR3 is TGCAGTGCTAGAGAGCTAGCGGGAACGGTAGCAGATACGCAGTATTTT. It encodes CSARELAGTVADTQYF.